This TCR beta chain was retrieved from a study of blood T cells in healthy people across ages. Study-level information: Capturing about one barcoded beta molecule per two T cells was achieved by template switching. Study-level findings and limits: Older age coincided with a roughly linear decline in TCR beta diversity per million T cells.

A word on this clonotype: Antigen: not known.

Then a second PCR, running roughly 7 to 11 cycles, was carried out with a sample-barcoded 5' primer and a J-beta primer mix. A template-switch adaptor that had 12 random nucleotides put a tag on each cDNA molecule. TCRdb analysed the 5' RACE reads with MiXCR anew, one entry per CDR3 protein. The table records around 750,000 distinct CDR3 sequences, 53% of them present only once. The CDR3 length is 12 residues. Germline V gives CDR1 MGHRA, CDR2 YSYEKL. Between the trimmed V and J ends, which lost 3 bases and 0 bases, there was a span of 2 bases. Roughly 10 milliliters of peripheral blood were drawn from each donor.

The origin of this receptor is an elderly man in good health. The chain combines TRBV4-1 with TRBJ2-5; D unresolved. Sequencing input: blood. The CDR3 spells CASSQNQETQYF. The CDR3 DNA reads TGCGCCAGCAGCCAGAACCAAGAGACCCAGTACTTC.